This TCR beta chain emerged from a study of blood T cell repertoires in COVID-19. As concerns this clone: At the DNA level, this CDR3 is encoded by other sequences in the same sample as well.

The germline CDR1 and CDR2 sequences are LGHNT and FRNRAP. CDR3 length equals 14 residues. Trimming cost V 3 bases and J 0 bases, with 5 bases left between them. Produced via immunoSEQ multiplex PCR; TCRdb's table is partial and in-frame only. This sample has some 400,000 clones, with around 87% found just once. The TCR was taken from a man aged 25-45 years who had recovered from COVID-19. The genes are TRBV12-5 and TRBJ1-4, with unresolved D. The sample comprised PBMCs or T cells enriched from blood (not recorded which). The CDR3 region has the DNA TGTGCTAGTGGTTTCCGGGCAACTAATGAAAAACTGTTTTTT. Translation: CASGFRATNEKLFF.